Below are 25 T cell receptor beta chains sequenced from a single sample in a study of memory CD4+ T cells and cytomegalovirus serostatus. Clones were read by immunoSEQ multiplex PCR, and TCRdb kept only the in-frame ones, dropping some. The sample has roughly 76,000 clones, around four fifths seen once; the top ten hold 2.6%. The sort gate was single viable CD3+CD4+CD8-CD45RO+ cells for memory CD4+ T cells. The sequencing input was memory CD4+ T cells from blood. All receptors come from an adult in good health and CMV-seropositive.

This clone was detected only a few times. The chain employs TRBV6-4 and TRBJ2-7, with 10 bases matching TRBD1. This CDR3 is 13 amino acids long. The V gene end was trimmed by 8 bases and the J gene end by 4 bases; junction bases not matched to a gene: 5. Looked up from germline, CDR1 is MRHNA and CDR2 is SNTAGT. The CDR3 loop is CASPEGQGYEQYV. Here the CDR3 DNA reads TGTGCCAGCCCTGAGGGACAGGGGTACGAGCAGTACGTC.

The V and J genes are TRBV10-3 and TRBJ1-1; D is unresolved. The V and J ends lost 5 bases and 8 bases respectively, with 15 bases between them. In germline, CDR1 is ENHRY, CDR2 SYGVKD. The CDR3 covers 13 residues. The CDR3 coding sequence is TGTGCCATCAGTCCTACGGTTGCGGGAGAAGCTTTCTTT. Its protein is CAISPTVAGEAFF.

This clone has a single count. The rearrangement links TRBV18 to TRBJ1-3; 7 nucleotides match TRBD1. The CDR3 spans 16 residues. V shed 2 bases and J 6 bases; nucleotides not matched to a gene: 10. CDR1 is KGHSH, CDR2 LQKENI, per germline. The CDR3 region is CASSPSLGQSLNTIYF. The CDR3 bases are TGTGCCAGCTCACCATCACTGGGACAGAGTTTAAACACCATATATTTT.

This chain joins TRBV18 and TRBJ1-1; TRBD1 is a possible D gene (6 bases). V lost 8 bases and J 0 bases, leaving 10 bases between the germline ends. In germline, CDR1 is KGHSH, CDR2 LQKENI. The CDR3 extends over 13 amino acids. CDR3 in amino acids: CASRGALNTEAFF. In DNA, the CDR3 is TGTGCCAGCCGGGGGGCGTTGAACACTGAAGCTTTCTTT.

A single count supports this clone. CDR3 nucleotide sequence: TGTGCCAGCAGGACCACCGGGGGGGGGAATTCACCCCTCCACTTT. Translating it yields CASRTTGGGNSPLHF. V is TRBV27 and J is TRBJ1-6; a weak D match, TRBD1 (5 bases). The CDR3 consists of 15 residues. The germline V gene encodes CDR1 MNHEY and CDR2 SMNVEV (reference sequence). The V and J ends lost 6 bases and 7 bases respectively, with 16 bases between them.

The genes are TRBV2 and TRBJ1-6, with D unclear. V was trimmed by 5 bases and J by 14 bases, leaving 16 bases between them. The V gene's germline CDR1 is SNHLY and CDR2 FYNNEI. The CDR3 contains 13 residues. CDR3 coding DNA: TGTGCCAGCAGTTCTCTCCATACCTTGTCCCTCCACTTT. Its protein product is CASSSLHTLSLHF.

V and J are TRBV5-1 and TRBJ2-5, with D tentatively TRBD1 (6 bases). The CDR3 is made up of 15 amino acids. V lost 4 bases to trimming and J lost 5 bases, with 18 bases between them. Per the germline V gene, CDR1 is SGHRS and CDR2 is YFSETQ. The CDR3 protein is CASSLEVGAGETQYF. The CDR3 DNA reads as TGCGCCAGCAGCCTGGAGGTGGGGGCAGGGGAGACCCAGTACTTC.

The V and J genes are TRBV15 and TRBJ2-1; D perhaps matches TRBD1 (6 bases). Germline-derived CDR1 and CDR2 are LNHNV and YYDKDF (reference sequence). V lost 1 base and J 0 bases, leaving 13 bases between the germline ends. The CDR3 is made up of 17 amino acids. CDR3 in amino acids: CATSRGVGGGSYNEQFF. The CDR3 bases are TGTGCCACCAGCAGAGGGGTTGGGGGCGGCTCCTACAATGAGCAGTTCTTC.

V usage is TRBV19 and J usage is TRBJ2-5, with D possibly TRBD1 on 6 matching bases. CDR1 LNHDA and CDR2 SQIVND come from the germline V gene (reference sequence). The ends were cut back, 2 bases at V and 5 bases at J, with 15 bases in the middle. The CDR3 covers 15 residues. The DNA for the CDR3 is TGTGCCAGTAGTATAACAGGGTTGTGGATGGAGACCCAGTACTTC. Encoded protein: CASSITGLWMETQYF.

The chain employs TRBV5-1 and TRBJ2-2; possible D gene TRBD1, 5 bases. The V gene lost 6 bases and the J gene lost 4 bases, with 22 bases spanning the gap. Germline CDR1 is SGHRS and CDR2 is YFSETQ. This CDR3 is built from 17 residues. DNA of the CDR3: TGCGCCAGCAAAGGGGCCCAGGGCAGGCCCACCACCGGGGAGCTGTTTTTT. Encoded protein: CASKGAQGRPTTGELFF.

This rearrangement joins TRBV30 to TRBJ1-2; D remains unclear. Trimming removed 0 bases from V and 0 bases from J, with 8 bases in between. The CDR3 has 14 amino acids. CDR1 is GTSNPN and CDR2 is SVGIG in the germline V gene (reference sequence). The CDR3, as DNA: TGTGCCTGGAGTGTAGGCAGAGCTAACTATGGCTACACCTTC. This codes for CAWSVGRANYGYTF.

J is TRBJ1-5 and V is TRBV7-9; D is ambiguous. Per the germline V gene, CDR1 is SEHNR and CDR2 is FQNEAQ (reference sequence). CDR3 size: 16 residues. Trimming pared 7 bases from V and 2 bases from J, leaving 18 bases between. The CDR3 here is CASTPAGSFGNQPQHF. CDR3 nucleotides: TGTGCCAGCACCCCGGCGGGGAGTTTCGGCAATCAGCCCCAGCATTTT.

This clone was picked up a small number of times. The V call is TRBV10-2, the J call TRBJ2-1; D is perhaps TRBD2 (6 bases). The CDR3 contains 14 residues. V was pared by 1 base and J by 7 bases, with 11 bases between. Germline V lookup: CDR1 WSHSY, CDR2 SAAADI. CDR3 nucleotides: TGCGCCAGCAGTGAGTACTCCCGGGGGAATGAGCAGTTCTTC. It is translated as CASSEYSRGNEQFF.

The DNA for the CDR3 is TGCGCCAGCAGCTTGGGCCAGGGGTTTGATACGCAGTATTTT. This sequence encodes CASSLGQGFDTQYF. The rearrangement uses TRBV5-1 and TRBJ2-3, with D maybe TRBD1 (6 bases). The CDR3 spans 14 residues. CDR1 and CDR2 (germline): SGHRS, YFSETQ. The V end was cut by 0 bases, the J end by 6 bases, with 11 bases between.

The chain links TRBV5-1 to TRBJ1-4, with TRBD1 as a possible D gene (6 bases). Germline-derived CDR1 and CDR2 are SGHRS and YFSETQ. This CDR3 is built from 16 residues. V was pared by 0 bases and J by 3 bases, with 12 bases between. The CDR3 region has the DNA TGCGCCAGCAGCTTGGAGGGGGGCGCTTCTAATGAAAAACTGTTTTTT. Translating gives CASSLEGGASNEKLFF.

This clone is medium-sized. V gene TRBV9 combines with J gene TRBJ1-4; TRBD1 might be the D (5 bases). Trimming stripped 5 bases from V and 8 bases from J, with 19 bases between. Germline loops: CDR1 SGDLS, CDR2 YYNGEE. CDR3 length equals 15 residues. CDR3 sequence reads: CASSQGPGGWEKLFF. The CDR3 DNA is TGTGCCAGCAGTCAGGGCCCGGGGGGTTGGGAAAAACTGTTTTTT.

This clone was recorded only once. The chain combines TRBV30 with TRBJ2-5; no clear D gene. V was shortened by 2 bases and J by 5 bases, with 9 bases between the two germline ends. The V gene's germline CDR1 is GTSNPN and CDR2 SVGIG (reference sequence). The CDR3 contains 12 residues. The CDR3 is CAWSISWETQYF. The CDR3 nucleotides read TGTGCCTGGAGTATCAGTTGGGAGACCCAGTACTTC.

This sequence joins TRBV5-1 and TRBJ2-5, with TRBD2 identical over 13 bases. CDR3 length equals 15 residues. Germline CDR1 and CDR2: SGHRS and YFSETQ. V lost 1 base, J lost 5 bases, and 2 bases stayed unmatched. The CDR3 nucleotides read TGCGCCAGCAGCTTGACTAGCGGGGGGGCGGAGACCCAGTACTTC. Amino acid sequence: CASSLTSGGAETQYF.

V usage is TRBV7-2 and J usage is TRBJ2-3; D remains ambiguous. This CDR3 region has 15 residues. Trimming cost V 5 bases and J 8 bases, with 20 bases left between them. Germline values: CDR1 SGHTA, CDR2 FQGNSA. The CDR3 protein is CASSTPVRGSSTQYF. The CDR3, as DNA: TGTGCCAGCAGCACCCCTGTGCGAGGTAGTAGTACGCAGTATTTT.

This clone was seen once. The V and J genes are TRBV4-1 and TRBJ1-6, with D perhaps matching TRBD1 (5 bases). This CDR3 spans 17 amino acids. Trimming removed 0 bases at V and 10 bases at J, with 19 bases between. Germline V gives CDR1 MGHRA, CDR2 YSYEKL. The CDR3 loop reads CASSQDPFGVRDSPLHF. Here the CDR3 DNA reads TGCGCCAGCAGCCAAGATCCCTTTGGGGTGAGGGACTCACCCCTCCACTTT.

CDR3 DNA: TGTGCCAGTAGTGTCGAACCCAGTGGTGCAGTTGGTACTGAAGCTTTCTTT. Residues: CASSVEPSGAVGTEAFF. The V call is TRBV19, the J call TRBJ1-1; D gene uncertain. From germline, CDR1 is LNHDA and CDR2 SQIVND (reference sequence). There are 17 residues in the CDR3. Trimming cost V 5 bases and J 5 bases, with 24 bases left between them.

The chain employs TRBV19 and TRBJ1-2; 10 nucleotides match TRBD1. The CDR3 totals 15 residues. The germline V gene has CDR1 LNHDA and CDR2 SQIVND (reference sequence). The V and J ends lost 4 bases and 4 bases, in that order; junction bases with no gene match: 6. The CDR3 nucleotides read TGTGCCAGTAGTAGCAGACAGGGGGCCGTCTATGGCTACACCTTC. Translation: CASSSRQGAVYGYTF.

Note on this clone: The junction does not match germline at one end; this may be a read error. The chain couples TRBV7-7 to TRBJ2-1; the D is unclear. CDR3 length: 13 amino acids. CDR1 SSHAT and CDR2 FNYEAQ come from the germline V gene (reference sequence). CDR3: CASSLAEDGPQFF. CDR3 DNA: TGTGCTAGCAGCTTAGCTGAGGACGGCCCGCAGTTCTTC.

The chain uses TRBV7-2 and TRBJ2-7; the match to TRBD2 covers 15 bases. Germline loops: CDR1 SGHTA, CDR2 FQGNSA. J lost 4 bases, V lost 8 bases, and 6 bases had no gene match. The CDR3 is made up of 15 amino acids. The chain's CDR3 is CASGRTSGGEYEQYF. The CDR3 nucleotides read TGTGCCAGCGGCCGGACTAGCGGGGGGGAGTACGAGCAGTACTTC.

The V gene is TRBV7-7, the J gene TRBJ1-1; perhaps TRBD1 as D (5 bases). Deletions cut 10 bases from V and 1 base from J, with 16 bases between. CDR1 SSHAT and CDR2 FNYEAQ come from the germline V gene (reference sequence). The CDR3 runs to 14 residues. Written as DNA, the CDR3 is TGTGCCAACCCGGGGCCTAAAAAGAACACTGAAGCTTTCTTT. This sequence encodes CANPGPKKNTEAFF.